This TCR beta chain emerged from a study of blood T cell repertoires in COVID-19. Study-level information: The United States, Italy and Spain were the sources of the acute and convalescent COVID-19 samples. The cDNA or gDNA used as material had been derived from T cells, B-cell-depleted T cells, or PBMCs.

V gave up 2 bases and J gave up 2 bases; unmatched junction bases: 5. The CDR3 consists of 16 residues. CDR1 SGHKS and CDR2 YYEKEE come from the germline V gene (reference sequence). In the original processing: By means of reference gene primer amplification, nucleated cell counts were estimated. This table comes from immunoSEQ multiplex PCR, and its TCRdb copy is limited to in-frame clones, with some not included. That table gives V, J and clone size, and the DNA gave D and trimming. The sample consists of approximately 480,000 clones, 75% to 90% of them appearing once. The source of this sequence is a man between 18 and 29 years old with COVID-19, enrolled during active disease. Sequenced input: peripheral blood. The chain links TRBV5-5 to TRBJ2-3; 10 bases align to TRBD2. This CDR3 is CASSFPLAGHTDTQYF. Here the CDR3 DNA reads TGTGCCAGCAGCTTTCCACTAGCGGGGCACACAGATACGCAGTATTTT.